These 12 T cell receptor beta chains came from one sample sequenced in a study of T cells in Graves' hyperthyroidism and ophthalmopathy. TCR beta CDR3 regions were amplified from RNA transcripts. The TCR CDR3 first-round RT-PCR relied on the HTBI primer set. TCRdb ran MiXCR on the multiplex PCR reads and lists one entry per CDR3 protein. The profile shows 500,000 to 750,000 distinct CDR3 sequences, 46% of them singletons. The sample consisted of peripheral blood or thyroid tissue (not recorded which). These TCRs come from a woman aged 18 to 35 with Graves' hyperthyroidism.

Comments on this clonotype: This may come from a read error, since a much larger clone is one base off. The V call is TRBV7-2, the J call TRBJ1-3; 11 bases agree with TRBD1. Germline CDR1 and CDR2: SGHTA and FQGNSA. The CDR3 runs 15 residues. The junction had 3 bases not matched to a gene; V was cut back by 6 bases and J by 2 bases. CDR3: CASRLDRGPGNTIYF. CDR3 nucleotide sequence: TGTGCCAGCAGATTGGACAGGGGGCCTGGAAACACCATATATTTT.

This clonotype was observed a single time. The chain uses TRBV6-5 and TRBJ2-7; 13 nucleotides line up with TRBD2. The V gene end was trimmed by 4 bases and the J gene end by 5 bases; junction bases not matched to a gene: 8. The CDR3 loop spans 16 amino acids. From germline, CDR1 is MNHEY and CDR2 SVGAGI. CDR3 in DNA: TGTGCCAGCAGTTGGACTAGCGGGAGTGGGGCCAACGAGCAGTACTTC. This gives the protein CASSWTSGSGANEQYF.

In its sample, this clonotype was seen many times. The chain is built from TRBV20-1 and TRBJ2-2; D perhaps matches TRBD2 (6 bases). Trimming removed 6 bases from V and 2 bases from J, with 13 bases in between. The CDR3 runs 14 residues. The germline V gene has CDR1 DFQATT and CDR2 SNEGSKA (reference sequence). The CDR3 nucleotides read TGCAGTGCCCAGGGACTGATCAACACCGGGGAGCTGTTTTTT. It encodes CSAQGLINTGELFF.

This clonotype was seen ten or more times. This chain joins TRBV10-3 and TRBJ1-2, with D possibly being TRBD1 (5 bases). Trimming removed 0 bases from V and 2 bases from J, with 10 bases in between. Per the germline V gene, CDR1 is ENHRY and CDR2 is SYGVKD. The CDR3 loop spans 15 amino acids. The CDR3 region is CAISESFRGNYGYTF. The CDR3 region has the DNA TGTGCCATCAGTGAGTCATTCCGGGGGAACTATGGCTACACCTTC.

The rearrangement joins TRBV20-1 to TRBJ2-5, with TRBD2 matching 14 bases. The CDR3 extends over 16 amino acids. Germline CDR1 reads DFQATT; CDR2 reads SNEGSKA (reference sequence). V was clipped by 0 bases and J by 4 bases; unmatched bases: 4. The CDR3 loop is CSARDGLAGGVETQYF. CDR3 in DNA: TGCAGTGCTAGAGATGGACTAGCGGGAGGTGTAGAGACCCAGTACTTC.

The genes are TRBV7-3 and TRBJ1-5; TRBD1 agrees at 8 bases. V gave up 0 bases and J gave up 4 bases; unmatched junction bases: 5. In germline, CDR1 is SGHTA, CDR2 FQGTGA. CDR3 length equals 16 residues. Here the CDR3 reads CASSLTARTGNQPQHF. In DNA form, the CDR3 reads TGTGCCAGCAGCTTAACAGCCAGGACAGGGAATCAGCCCCAGCATTTT.

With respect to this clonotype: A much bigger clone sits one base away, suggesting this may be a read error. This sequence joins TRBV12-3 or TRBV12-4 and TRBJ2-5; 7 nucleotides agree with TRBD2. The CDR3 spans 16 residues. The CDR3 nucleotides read TGTGCCAGCAGTTACTCGATCAGGGAGCGGGAAGAGGCCCAGTACTTC. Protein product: CASSYSIREREEAQYF.

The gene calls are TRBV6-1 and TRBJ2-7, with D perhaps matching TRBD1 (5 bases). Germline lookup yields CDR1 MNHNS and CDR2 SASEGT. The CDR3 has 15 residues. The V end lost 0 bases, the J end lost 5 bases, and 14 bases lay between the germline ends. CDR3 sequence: CASSEASSGANEQYF. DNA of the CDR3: TGTGCCAGCAGTGAAGCCAGCTCTGGGGCCAACGAGCAGTACTTC.

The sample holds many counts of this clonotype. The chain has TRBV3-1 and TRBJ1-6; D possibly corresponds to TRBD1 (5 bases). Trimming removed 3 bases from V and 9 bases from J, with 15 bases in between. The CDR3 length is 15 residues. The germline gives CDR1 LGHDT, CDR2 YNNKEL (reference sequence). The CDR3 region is CASSQGPSRGSPLHF. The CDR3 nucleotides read TGTGCCAGCAGCCAGGGACCGTCGAGAGGTTCACCCCTCCACTTT.

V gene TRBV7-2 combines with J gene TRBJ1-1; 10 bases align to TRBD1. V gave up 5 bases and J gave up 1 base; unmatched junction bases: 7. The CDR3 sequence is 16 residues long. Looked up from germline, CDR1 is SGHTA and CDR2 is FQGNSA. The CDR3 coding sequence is TGTGCCAGCAGCGAGTCCGGGACAGGGGCGAACACTGAAGCTTTCTTT. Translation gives CASSESGTGANTEAFF.

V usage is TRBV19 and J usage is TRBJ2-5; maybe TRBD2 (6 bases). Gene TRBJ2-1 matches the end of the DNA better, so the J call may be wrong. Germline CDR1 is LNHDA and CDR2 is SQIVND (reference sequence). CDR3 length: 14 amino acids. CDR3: CASSIGGRGNEQFF. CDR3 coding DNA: TGTGCCAGTAGTATAGGTGGGCGGGGAAACGAGCAGTTCTTC.

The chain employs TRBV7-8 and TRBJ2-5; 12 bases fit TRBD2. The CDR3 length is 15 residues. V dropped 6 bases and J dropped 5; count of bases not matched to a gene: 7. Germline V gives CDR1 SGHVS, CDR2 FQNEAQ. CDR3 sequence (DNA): TGTGCCAGCAGTTCTAGCGGGAGGGGGTACGAGACCCAGTACTTC. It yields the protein CASSSSGRGYETQYF.